The table lists the clone carrying this T cell receptor (beta chain) with a few counts. Germline V lookup: CDR1 MGHRA, CDR2 YSYEKL. This CDR3 comprises 13 residues. Trimming removed 0 bases at V and 4 bases at J, with 6 bases between. The sample comes from a study of patients and donors after allogeneic stem cell transplantation. A single record per CDR3 protein comes from TCRdb applying MiXCR to the RT-PCR reads. Found here are about a million distinct CDR3 sequences, more than 15% of them singletons; the top ten hold 6%. The receptor comes from a human donor who was either an allogeneic HSCT recipient or a stem cell or donor lymphocyte infusion donor (not recorded which). It is not recorded whose cells these are; they may come from a transplant donor. The sequenced sample consisted of blood, either unsorted or a sorted T cell fraction (not recorded which). V is TRBV4-1 and J is TRBJ2-5; no clear D gene. CDR3 sequence reads: CASSQDGVETQYF. CDR3 DNA sequence: TGCGCCAGCAGCCAAGATGGAGTAGAGACCCAGTACTTC.